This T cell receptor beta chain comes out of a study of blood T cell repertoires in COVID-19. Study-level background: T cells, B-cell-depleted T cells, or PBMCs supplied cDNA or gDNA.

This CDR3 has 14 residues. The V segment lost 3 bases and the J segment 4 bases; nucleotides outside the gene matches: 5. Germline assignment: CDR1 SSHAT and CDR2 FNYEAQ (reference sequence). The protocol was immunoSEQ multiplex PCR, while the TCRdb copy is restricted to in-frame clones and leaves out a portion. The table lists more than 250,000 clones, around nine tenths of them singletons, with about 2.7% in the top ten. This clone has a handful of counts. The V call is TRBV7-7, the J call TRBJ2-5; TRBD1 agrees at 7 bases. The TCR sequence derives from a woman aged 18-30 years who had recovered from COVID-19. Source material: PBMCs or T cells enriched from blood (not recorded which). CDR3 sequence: CASSFGRGRETQYF. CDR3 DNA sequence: TGTGCCAGCAGCTTCGGTAGGGGGCGAGAGACCCAGTACTTC. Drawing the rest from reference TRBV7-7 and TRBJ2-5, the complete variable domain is GAGVSQSPRYKVTKRGQDVTLRCDPISSHATLYWYQQALGQGPEFLTYFNYEAQPDKSGLPSDRFSAERPEGSISTLTIQRTEQRDSAMYRCASSFGRGRETQYFGPGTRLLVL.